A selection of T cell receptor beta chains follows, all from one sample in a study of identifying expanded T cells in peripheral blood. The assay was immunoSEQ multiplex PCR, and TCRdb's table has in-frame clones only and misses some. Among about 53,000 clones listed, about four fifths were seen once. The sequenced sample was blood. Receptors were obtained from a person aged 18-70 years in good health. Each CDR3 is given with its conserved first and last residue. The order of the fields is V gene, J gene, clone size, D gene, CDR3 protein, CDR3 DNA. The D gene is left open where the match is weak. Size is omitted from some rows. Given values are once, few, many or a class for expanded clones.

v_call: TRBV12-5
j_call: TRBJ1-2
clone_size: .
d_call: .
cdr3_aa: CASGLSLSDGYTF
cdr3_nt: TGTGCTAGTGGTTTGTCTCTTTCGGATGGCTACACCTTC

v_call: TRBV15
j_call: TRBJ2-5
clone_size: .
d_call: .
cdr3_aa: CATSIAGTQETQYF
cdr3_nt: TGTGCCACCAGCATTGCAGGGACTCAAGAGACCCAGTACTTC

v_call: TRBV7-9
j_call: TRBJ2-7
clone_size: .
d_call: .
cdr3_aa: CASSPEHYEQYF
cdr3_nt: TGTGCCAGCAGCCCCGAGCACTACGAGCAGTACTTC

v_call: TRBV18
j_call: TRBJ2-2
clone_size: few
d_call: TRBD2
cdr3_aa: CASSPRGLGVNTGELFF
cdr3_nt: TGTGCCAGCTCACCACGAGGACTAGGGGTTAACACCGGGGAGCTGTTTTTT

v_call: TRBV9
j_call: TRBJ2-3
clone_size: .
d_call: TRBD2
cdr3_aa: CASSKAGGTSGSRLDTQYF
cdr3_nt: TGTGCCAGCAGCAAGGCTGGTGGGACTAGCGGGTCCCGCTTAGATACGCAGTATTTT

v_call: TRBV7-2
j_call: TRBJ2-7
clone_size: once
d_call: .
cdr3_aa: CASSLAIGSGSYEQYF
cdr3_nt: TGTGCCAGCAGCTTAGCAATCGGAAGCGGGTCCTACGAGCAGTACTTC

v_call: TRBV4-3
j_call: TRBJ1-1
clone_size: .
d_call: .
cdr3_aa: CASSQDTKGGFEAFF
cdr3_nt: TGCGCCAGCAGCCAAGATACTAAAGGGGGATTTGAAGCTTTCTTT

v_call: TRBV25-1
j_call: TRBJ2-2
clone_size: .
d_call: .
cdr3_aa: CASSELQEFRELFF
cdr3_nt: TGTGCCAGCAGTGAATTGCAGGAATTCAGGGAGCTGTTTTTT

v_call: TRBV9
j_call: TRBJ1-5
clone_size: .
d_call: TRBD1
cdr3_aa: CASSPGTGGNQPQHF
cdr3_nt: TGTGCCAGCAGCCCGGGGACAGGGGGCAATCAGCCCCAGCATTTT

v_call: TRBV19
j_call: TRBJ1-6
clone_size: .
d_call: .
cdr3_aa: CASSNRGADSPLHF
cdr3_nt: TGTGCCAGTAGTAATCGAGGCGCCGATTCACCCCTCCACTTT

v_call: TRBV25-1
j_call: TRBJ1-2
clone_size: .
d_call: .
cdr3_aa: CASSDTRRTDYGYTF
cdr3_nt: TGTGCCAGCAGTGATACTCGGAGGACAGATTATGGCTACACCTTC

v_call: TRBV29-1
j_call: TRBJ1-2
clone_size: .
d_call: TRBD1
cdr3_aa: CSVDDREDYGYTF
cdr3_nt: TGCAGCGTTGATGACAGGGAGGATTATGGCTACACCTTC

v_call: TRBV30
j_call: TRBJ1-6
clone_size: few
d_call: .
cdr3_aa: CAWDPGANSPLHF
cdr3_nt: TGTGCCTGGGACCCGGGGGCTAATTCACCCCTCCACTTT

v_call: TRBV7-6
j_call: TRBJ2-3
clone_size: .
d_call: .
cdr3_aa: CASSLNIGQTDTQYF
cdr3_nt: TGTGCCAGCAGCTTAAACATCGGCCAAACAGATACGCAGTATTTT

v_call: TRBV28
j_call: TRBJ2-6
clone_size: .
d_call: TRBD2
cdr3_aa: CASSLAGGPSGANVLTF
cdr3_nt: TGTGCCAGCAGTTTAGCGGGAGGGCCGAGCGGGGCCAACGTCCTGACTTTC

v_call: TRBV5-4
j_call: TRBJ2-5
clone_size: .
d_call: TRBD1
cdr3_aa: CASSLGQGRETQYF
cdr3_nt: TGTGCCAGCAGCCTCGGACAGGGACGAGAGACCCAGTACTTC

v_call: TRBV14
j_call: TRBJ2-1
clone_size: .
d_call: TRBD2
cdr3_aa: CASSLTSGAYNEQFF
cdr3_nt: TGTGCCAGCAGCCTGACTAGCGGGGCTTACAATGAGCAGTTCTTC

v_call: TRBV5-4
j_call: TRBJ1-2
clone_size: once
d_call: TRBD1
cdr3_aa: CASSLVGRTGPYGYTF
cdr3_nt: TGTGCCAGCAGCTTGGTGGGTAGGACAGGTCCCTATGGCTACACCTTC

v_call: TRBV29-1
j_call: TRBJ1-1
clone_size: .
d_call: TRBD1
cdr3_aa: CSAGQEPEAFF
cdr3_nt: TGCAGCGCCGGACAGGAGCCTGAAGCTTTCTTT

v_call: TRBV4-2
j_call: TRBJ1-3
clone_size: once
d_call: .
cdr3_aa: CASSQVATDTIYF
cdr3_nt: TGTGCCAGCAGCCAAGTTGCGACAGACACCATATATTTT

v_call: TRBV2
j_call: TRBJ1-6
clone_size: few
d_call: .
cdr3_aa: CASVGGDRGPLHF
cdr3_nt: TGTGCCAGCGTGGGAGGGGACCGGGGCCCCCTCCACTTT

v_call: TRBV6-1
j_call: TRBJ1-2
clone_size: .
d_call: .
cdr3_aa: CASSAPGHYGYTF
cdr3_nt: TGTGCCAGCAGTGCCCCAGGGCACTATGGCTACACCTTC

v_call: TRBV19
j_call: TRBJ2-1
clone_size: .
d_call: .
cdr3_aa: CASIGGQGPYNEQFF
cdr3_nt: TGTGCCAGTATCGGAGGGCAGGGCCCCTACAATGAGCAGTTCTTC

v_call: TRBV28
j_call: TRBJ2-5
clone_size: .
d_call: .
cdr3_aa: CASSLSGSRVQETQYF
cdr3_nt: TGTGCCAGCAGTTTATCCGGGAGTCGTGTCCAAGAGACCCAGTACTTC

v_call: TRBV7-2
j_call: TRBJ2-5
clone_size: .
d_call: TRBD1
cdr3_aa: CASSFNRGMTETQYF
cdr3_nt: TGTGCCAGCAGCTTTAACAGGGGAATGACAGAGACCCAGTACTTC

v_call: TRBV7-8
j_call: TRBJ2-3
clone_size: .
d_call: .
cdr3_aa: CASSLAGLSITDTQYF
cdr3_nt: TGTGCCAGCAGCTTAGCTGGACTCTCCATTACAGATACGCAGTATTTT

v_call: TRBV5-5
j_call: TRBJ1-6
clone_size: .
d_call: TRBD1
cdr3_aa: CASSRQGGSYNSPLHF
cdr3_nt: TGTGCCAGCAGCCGACAGGGGGGTTCCTATAATTCACCCCTCCACTTT

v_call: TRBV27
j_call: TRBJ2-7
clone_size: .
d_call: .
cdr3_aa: CASSLGSISYDEQYF
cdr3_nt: TGTGCCAGCAGTTTAGGCTCCATCAGTTATGACGAGCAGTACTTC

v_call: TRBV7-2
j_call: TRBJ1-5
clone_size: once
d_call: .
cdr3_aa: CASSLSTGVNQPQHF
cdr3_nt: TGTGCCAGCAGCTTAAGTACGGGAGTTAACCAGCCCCAGCATTTT

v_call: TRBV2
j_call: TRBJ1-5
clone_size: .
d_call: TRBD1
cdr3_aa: CASSEERGPNQPQHF
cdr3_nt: TGTGCCAGCAGTGAGGAAAGGGGGCCCAATCAGCCCCAGCATTTT

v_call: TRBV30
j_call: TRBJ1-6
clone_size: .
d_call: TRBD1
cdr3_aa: CAWSVRIWAGGRFNSPLHF
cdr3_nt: TGTGCCTGGAGTGTACGAATATGGGCAGGGGGTCGCTTTAATTCACCCCTCCACTTT

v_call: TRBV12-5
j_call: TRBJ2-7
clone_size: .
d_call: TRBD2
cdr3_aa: CASGQTAVASSGSYEQYF
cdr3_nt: TGTGCTAGTGGCCAAACAGCGGTAGCGTCTAGCGGGAGCTACGAGCAGTACTTC

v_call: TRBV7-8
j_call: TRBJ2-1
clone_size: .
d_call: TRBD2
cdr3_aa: CASSRSSGLSYNEQFF
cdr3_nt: TGTGCCAGCAGCAGATCTAGCGGCCTCTCCTACAATGAGCAGTTCTTC